A selection of T cell receptor beta chains follows, all from one sample in a study of blood T cell repertoires in COVID-19. Some clones are missing from TCRdb's copy, which holds only in-frame ones; the method was immunoSEQ multiplex PCR. This table holds roughly 200,000 clones, about 83% found once. The specimen sequenced was PBMCs or T cells enriched from blood (not recorded which). Receptor source: a man aged 40-49 years with acute COVID-19. Each CDR3 is given with its conserved first and last residue. Each record gives: CDR3 protein, V gene, J gene.

CDR3aa: CASSLISGEKLFF; v_gene: TRBV7-9; j_gene: TRBJ1-4
CDR3aa: CAISETSGGLEQYF; v_gene: TRBV10-3; j_gene: TRBJ2-7
CDR3aa: CATSRDRGNQPQHF; v_gene: TRBV15; j_gene: TRBJ1-5
CDR3aa: CASRLLAGDGELFF; v_gene: TRBV7-2; j_gene: TRBJ2-2
CDR3aa: CASSWDPTGFGANVLTF; v_gene: TRBV5-4; j_gene: TRBJ2-6
CDR3aa: CASSLDRGNEQFF; v_gene: TRBV11-3; j_gene: TRBJ2-1
CDR3aa: CASSDRGSNQPQHF; v_gene: TRBV3-1/TRBV3-2; j_gene: TRBJ1-5
CDR3aa: CASSEGLAGLYTGELFF; v_gene: TRBV9; j_gene: TRBJ2-2
CDR3aa: CASSRQGTAGNTIYF; v_gene: TRBV27; j_gene: TRBJ1-3
CDR3aa: CASSLHRDGRGRYTGELFF; v_gene: TRBV13; j_gene: TRBJ2-2
CDR3aa: CASSSPRQGDYTDTQYF; v_gene: TRBV7-2; j_gene: TRBJ2-3
CDR3aa: CATSRAEARQFF; v_gene: TRBV15; j_gene: TRBJ2-1
CDR3aa: CAWSGSWTGLQETQYF; v_gene: TRBV30; j_gene: TRBJ2-5
CDR3aa: CASSPDEAAYTEAFF; v_gene: TRBV14; j_gene: TRBJ1-1
CDR3aa: CASSESGVATGELFF; v_gene: TRBV6-4; j_gene: TRBJ2-2
CDR3aa: CASSLGSGMFYNEQFF; v_gene: TRBV5-1; j_gene: TRBJ2-1
CDR3aa: CATSSGLDGSEQFF; v_gene: TRBV24-1; j_gene: TRBJ2-1
CDR3aa: CASSEWEGGASPLHF; v_gene: TRBV25-1; j_gene: TRBJ1-6
CDR3aa: CASSSWTVTYEQYF; v_gene: TRBV6-2/TRBV6-3; j_gene: TRBJ2-7
CDR3aa: CAISAQASGSNEQFF; v_gene: TRBV10-3; j_gene: TRBJ2-1
CDR3aa: CSAGRGEQFF; v_gene: TRBV20-1; j_gene: TRBJ2-1
CDR3aa: CASRDTYEQYF; v_gene: TRBV6-5; j_gene: TRBJ2-7
CDR3aa: CASSLEGRTNEKLFF; v_gene: TRBV5-1; j_gene: TRBJ1-4
CDR3aa: CASSSLITGELFF; v_gene: TRBV7-2; j_gene: TRBJ2-2
CDR3aa: CAWRGIAGSNEQFF; v_gene: TRBV30; j_gene: TRBJ2-1
CDR3aa: CASSLSGFWNTEAFF; v_gene: TRBV28; j_gene: TRBJ1-1
CDR3aa: CAWSASTGWVGSNQPQHF; v_gene: TRBV30; j_gene: TRBJ1-5
CDR3aa: CASAPDPGQGRETQYF; v_gene: TRBV9; j_gene: TRBJ2-5
CDR3aa: CASSPLDQDTQYF; v_gene: TRBV14; j_gene: TRBJ2-3
CDR3aa: CASSLRTSPLHF; v_gene: TRBV28; j_gene: TRBJ1-6
CDR3aa: CASSIDRTANTEAFF; v_gene: TRBV19; j_gene: TRBJ1-1
CDR3aa: CASSQHPPAGYTF; v_gene: TRBV4-1; j_gene: TRBJ1-2
CDR3aa: CASSWGTGSGANVLTF; v_gene: TRBV5-6; j_gene: TRBJ2-6
CDR3aa: CASRVRGSGNTIYF; v_gene: TRBV2; j_gene: TRBJ1-3
CDR3aa: CASSLRTSVPYEQYF; v_gene: TRBV27; j_gene: TRBJ2-7
CDR3aa: CASSPGLAGRTDTQYF; v_gene: TRBV11-3; j_gene: TRBJ2-3
CDR3aa: CASSRSGSGANVLTF; v_gene: TRBV7-9; j_gene: TRBJ2-6
CDR3aa: CASSGQGTGELFF; v_gene: TRBV2; j_gene: TRBJ2-2
CDR3aa: CASSSRGLGSYEQYF; v_gene: TRBV27; j_gene: TRBJ2-7
CDR3aa: CASSQDLREGFF; v_gene: TRBV3-1/TRBV3-2; j_gene: TRBJ2-7
CDR3aa: CSERQGGETQYF; v_gene: TRBV29-1; j_gene: TRBJ2-5
CDR3aa: CASSLQVDSPLHF; v_gene: TRBV2; j_gene: TRBJ1-6
CDR3aa: CASSFPFQGTEAFF; v_gene: TRBV7-9; j_gene: TRBJ1-1
CDR3aa: CSVRTGGTETQYF; v_gene: TRBV29-1; j_gene: TRBJ2-5
CDR3aa: CASSSDREVEQFF; v_gene: TRBV7-2; j_gene: TRBJ2-1